What follows is one T cell receptor (beta chain) and its context. Germline V gene data show CDR1 as KGHDR and CDR2 as SFDVKD. The CDR3 is made up of 15 amino acids. Unmatched junction bases numbered 11, after V lost 6 bases and J lost 5 bases. Assay: immunoSEQ multiplex PCR; the TCRdb copy retains only in-frame clones and omits some. The top ten hold 0.75% to 0.9% of the sample, which has hundreds of thousands of clones, roughly 89% seen once. This sample was included in a study of blood T cell repertoires in COVID-19. Turning to the study itself: COVID-19 samples collected from the United States, Italy and Spain covered acute and convalescent phases. PBMCs, B-cell-depleted T cells, or T cells were the source of the cDNA or gDNA that made up the material.

What was sequenced was peripheral blood. The V and J genes are TRBV24-1 and TRBJ2-7; 8 bases line up with TRBD1. The origin of this receptor is a man aged 18 to 29 with COVID-19, enrolled during active disease. CDR3 in amino acids: CATSSQGANFHEQYF. The CDR3 nucleotides read TGTGCCACCAGTTCCCAGGGGGCGAATTTCCACGAGCAGTACTTC.